This T cell receptor (beta chain) was obtained from a study of T cells in localized non-small cell lung cancer. General study findings and limits: Heterogeneity is still possible, as just one tumor region was sequenced.

Germline V lookup: CDR1 SGDLS, CDR2 YYNGEE. CDR3 length: 13 amino acids. The V gene lost 2 bases and the J gene lost 4 bases, with 6 bases spanning the gap. Relative to its sample, this clone is medium-sized. Antigen: not known. Here immunoSEQ multiplex PCR was the method, and the copy in TCRdb shows in-frame clones only, minus some. The data contain around 1,300 clones, around a fifth of them singletons. The chain joins TRBV9 to TRBJ2-2, with D unresolved. The sequencing used normal lung tissue next to the tumor, collected before any cancer treatment. The source is a male donor at least 60 years old with stage III squamous cell lung carcinoma. Here the CDR3 reads CASSVPGTGELFF. The CDR3 DNA reads as TGTGCCAGCAGCGTTCCGGGCACCGGGGAGCTGTTTTTT.